Presented here are 32 T cell receptor beta chains from one specimen sequenced in a study of CD8 T cells in Susac syndrome. Random-hexamer reverse transcription was applied to about 0.45 to 1 ug RNA. One entry per CDR3 protein, called by TCRdb with MiXCR from the immunoSEQ multiplex PCR reads. The repertoire holds about 150,000 distinct CDR3 sequences, with around 96% as singletons. Sample: CD4+ T cells from PBMCs. These receptors came from a human donor with Susac syndrome.

This chain uses TRBV20-1 with TRBJ2-3, with TRBD1 matching 10 bases. CDR1 DFQATT and CDR2 SNEGSKA come from the germline V gene (reference sequence). There are 13 residues in the CDR3. V shed 7 bases and J 5 bases; nucleotides not matched to a gene: 6. CDR3 region: CSVRTGGEDTQYF. The DNA for the CDR3 is TGCAGTGTAAGGACAGGGGGAGAAGATACGCAGTATTTT.

The genes are TRBV5-1 and TRBJ2-1; no clear D gene. The V end was cut by 4 bases, the J end by 8 bases, with 19 bases between. Germline lookup yields CDR1 SGHRS and CDR2 YFSETQ. The CDR3 sequence is 15 residues long. The CDR3 DNA reads as TGCGCCAGCAGCACTTCGGGTTCGCGTGGCCATGAGCAGTTCTTC. Translated: CASSTSGSRGHEQFF.

V is TRBV5-6 and J is TRBJ2-7, with D perhaps TRBD1 or TRBD2 (5 bases each). This CDR3 spans 13 amino acids. Germline CDR1 and CDR2: SGHDT and YYEEEE. The V and J ends lost 4 bases and 2 bases respectively, with 10 bases between them. The CDR3 loop reads CASSPQGPYEQYF. In DNA, the CDR3 is TGTGCCAGCAGCCCTCAGGGACCCTACGAGCAGTACTTC.

The V call is TRBV6-1, the J call TRBJ2-5, with D uncertain. This CDR3 region has 16 residues. V lost 2 bases and J lost 5, with 18 bases in between. In germline, CDR1 is MNHNS, CDR2 SASEGT. CDR3 protein: CASSESPASVGETQYF. Written as DNA, the CDR3 is TGTGCCAGCAGTGAATCCCCGGCCTCGGTTGGGGAGACCCAGTACTTC.

This clonotype has only one observation. This chain uses TRBV20-1 with TRBJ2-5; D call uncertain. Germline CDR1 is DFQATT and CDR2 is SNEGSKA (reference sequence). Trimming pared 0 bases from V and 2 bases from J, leaving 10 bases between. The CDR3 totals 14 residues. CDR3 in DNA: TGCAGTGCTAGAGATCTGTACGTTCAAGAGACCCAGTACTTC. Protein: CSARDLYVQETQYF.

J is TRBJ2-5 and V is TRBV6-5, with D perhaps TRBD2 (5 bases). The CDR3 is 12 amino acids. The germline gives CDR1 MNHEY, CDR2 SVGAGI. V lost 5 bases and J lost 9, with 13 bases in between. The CDR3 DNA reads TGTGCCAGCAGTCAACGGGGTGGGGCCCAGTACTTC. Its protein is CASSQRGGAQYF.

The chain links TRBV30 to TRBJ1-2; D possibly corresponds to TRBD1 (5 bases). The CDR3 is 12 amino acids. The germline CDR1 and CDR2 sequences are GTSNPN and SVGIG (reference sequence). Trimming pared 2 bases from V and 8 bases from J, leaving 12 bases between. The DNA of the CDR3 is TGTGCCTGGAGTCCAGGGTCTCACGGCTACACCTTC. Translated: CAWSPGSHGYTF.

In this sample, this clonotype turned up a few times. The CDR3 region is CASSPRTSGTDTQYF. CDR3 in DNA: TGTGCCAGCAGCCCCCGGACTAGCGGCACAGATACGCAGTATTTT. The chain uses TRBV11-2 and TRBJ2-3; TRBD2 matches 9 bases. V lost 5 bases and J lost 1; bases outside the gene matches: 4. Germline CDR1 reads SGHAT; CDR2 reads FQNNGV. This CDR3 region has 15 residues.

This clonotype was detected once. The V gene is TRBV19, the J gene TRBJ1-1, with 9 bases matching TRBD1. The CDR3 contains 13 residues. Germline-derived CDR1 and CDR2 are LNHDA and SQIVND (reference sequence). Unmatched junction bases numbered 4, after V lost 6 bases and J lost 5 bases. The CDR3 DNA follows: TGTGCCAGTAGAGGGGACAGGGTAACTGAAGCTTTCTTT. As protein: CASRGDRVTEAFF.

The chain combines TRBV20-1 with TRBJ1-4; D might be TRBD1 (5 bases). This CDR3 is built from 13 residues. Germline V gene lookup returns CDR1 DFQATT and CDR2 SNEGSKA (reference sequence). Trimming took 4 bases from V and 4 from J, leaving 10 bases between them. CDR3 residues: CSAKTEYNEKLFF. The CDR3 nucleotides are TGCAGTGCTAAGACAGAGTATAATGAAAAACTGTTTTTT.

This rearrangement joins TRBV12-3 or TRBV12-4 to TRBJ2-2; D possibly uses TRBD1 or TRBD2 (5 bases each). The V and J ends lost 7 bases and 0 bases respectively, with 12 bases between them. The CDR3 is 15 amino acids. CDR3 sequence reads: CASTPGRTNTGELFF. CDR3 in DNA: TGTGCCAGCACCCCGGGACGGACGAACACCGGGGAGCTGTTTTTT.

The CDR3 loop reads CASSRAAYGYTF. The CDR3 nucleotides are TGTGCCAGCTCACGGGCTGCCTATGGCTACACCTTC. This chain links TRBV18 with TRBJ1-2; D uncertain. The germline V gene encodes CDR1 KGHSH and CDR2 LQKENI. Between the trimmed V and J ends, which lost 4 bases and 4 bases, there was a span of 7 bases. CDR3 length: 12 residues.

The gene calls are TRBV28 and TRBJ2-5, with D perhaps assigned TRBD1 or TRBD2 (5 bases each). V lost 3 bases, J lost 1 base, and 15 bases lay in between. Germline-derived CDR1 and CDR2 are MDHEN and SYDVKM. The CDR3 loop spans 16 amino acids. The CDR3: CASSFGDERRQETQYF. The CDR3 nucleotides are TGTGCCAGCAGTTTTGGGGACGAGCGCCGCCAAGAGACCCAGTACTTC.

The CDR3 sequence: CASRTLYGYTF. DNA for the CDR3: TGTGCCAGCAGGACCCTATATGGCTACACCTTC. This rearrangement joins TRBV6-5 to TRBJ1-2; D remains ambiguous. The CDR3 extends over 11 amino acids. Per germline, CDR1 MNHEY and CDR2 SVGAGI. V lost 6 bases and J 5 bases, leaving 7 bases between the germline ends.

This sequence joins TRBV28 and TRBJ2-3; 12 nucleotides align to TRBD2. The germline V gene encodes CDR1 MDHEN and CDR2 SYDVKM. V shed 5 bases and J 13 bases; nucleotides not matched to a gene: 4. The CDR3 has 12 amino acids. As DNA, the CDR3 is TGTGCCAGCAGTCGACTAGCGGGAGCGGAGTATTTT. This encodes CASSRLAGAEYF.

The chain is built from TRBV2 and TRBJ1-2, with 10 nucleotides matching TRBD1. The CDR3 spans 14 residues. Trimming cost V 7 bases and J 8 bases; bases outside gene matches: 10. Germline CDR1 is SNHLY and CDR2 is FYNNEI. CDR3 protein: CASTIETGGTGYTF. CDR3 nucleotide sequence: TGTGCCAGCACCATAGAGACAGGGGGCACGGGCTACACCTTC.

The chain links TRBV7-8 to TRBJ1-5; D is ambiguous. The V end was cut by 0 bases, the J end by 7 bases, with 7 bases between. The length of the CDR3 is 13 residues. Germline V CDR1 and CDR2: SGHVS, FQNEAQ. The CDR3 is CASSLAVGQPQHF. The CDR3 DNA is TGTGCCAGCAGCTTAGCGGTGGGCCAGCCCCAGCATTTT. Complete variable domain (other parts from reference TRBV7-8 and TRBJ1-5): GAGVSQSPRYKVAKRGQDVALRCDPISGHVSLFWYQQALGQGPEFLTYFQNEAQLDKSGLPSDRFFAERPEGSVSTLKIQRTQQEDSAVYLCASSLAVGQPQHFGDGTRLSIL.

This clonotype was seen once. The chain couples TRBV9 to TRBJ2-5; D assignment may be TRBD1 or TRBD2 (6 bases each). V was pared by 0 bases and J by 3 bases, with 12 bases between. Germline V CDR1 and CDR2: SGDLS, YYNGEE. There are 15 residues in the CDR3. CDR3 residues: CASSVETRGEETQYF. In nucleotides, the CDR3 is TGTGCCAGCAGCGTAGAGACTAGGGGGGAAGAGACCCAGTACTTC.

The chain links TRBV15 to TRBJ2-3; no firm D call. CDR3 length: 16 residues. The V gene lost 5 bases and the J gene lost 0 bases, with 15 bases spanning the gap. Germline CDR1 is LNHNV and CDR2 is YYDKDF (reference sequence). The DNA of the CDR3 is TGTGCCACCAGCTTTACCAAACTCACTAGCACAGATACGCAGTATTTT. Its translation is CATSFTKLTSTDTQYF.

The rearrangement links TRBV27 to TRBJ2-5; D is perhaps TRBD1 (6 bases). Germline loops: CDR1 MNHEY, CDR2 SMNVEV (reference sequence). The ends were cut back, 4 bases at V and 2 bases at J, with 17 bases in the middle. CDR3 length: 16 amino acids. CDR3 in amino acids: CASSSRTRGKQETQYF. In DNA, the CDR3 is TGTGCCAGCAGTTCCCGAACTAGGGGGAAACAAGAGACCCAGTACTTC.

The chain recombines TRBV5-1 with TRBJ2-2; D is ambiguous. Germline V gene lookup returns CDR1 SGHRS and CDR2 YFSETQ. The germline V and J ends were trimmed by 4 bases and 3 bases, with 10 bases remaining between them. The CDR3 sequence is 14 residues long. The CDR3: CASSPRPDTGELFF. The CDR3 coding sequence is TGCGCCAGCAGCCCCCGCCCCGACACCGGGGAGCTGTTTTTT.

The chain recombines TRBV20-1 with TRBJ2-1; D may be TRBD2 (5 bases). The CDR3 length is 15 residues. Germline V gene lookup returns CDR1 DFQATT and CDR2 SNEGSKA (reference sequence). Trimming shortened V by 4 bases and J by 5 bases, and 18 bases separated the two germline ends. CDR3 protein: CSATAASGKDNEQFF. CDR3 nucleotide sequence: TGCAGTGCTACTGCGGCGTCGGGGAAGGACAATGAGCAGTTCTTC.

This chain connects TRBV30 to TRBJ2-2; tentatively, D is TRBD1 or TRBD2 (5 bases each). V was clipped by 3 bases and J by 3 bases, with 11 bases between them. Germline values: CDR1 GTSNPN, CDR2 SVGIG (reference sequence). The CDR3 consists of 14 residues. CDR3 sequence (DNA): TGTGCCTGGAGCGGGACCAGCTACACCGGGGAGCTGTTTTTT. Protein: CAWSGTSYTGELFF.

CDR3 DNA: TGTGCCAGCTCACCCCGACAGGGGACCAACACCGGGGAGCTGTTTTTT. Amino acid sequence: CASSPRQGTNTGELFF. The chain employs TRBV18 and TRBJ2-2; 8 positions agree with TRBD1. The V segment lost 3 bases and the J segment 2 bases; nucleotides outside the gene matches: 5. This CDR3 region has 16 residues. The V gene's germline CDR1 is KGHSH and CDR2 LQKENI. Looking up the rest from reference TRBV18 and TRBJ2-2 gives the full variable domain: NAGVMQNPRHLVRRRGQEARLRCSPMKGHSHVYWYRQLPEEGLKFMVYLQKENIIDESGMPKERFSAEFPKEGPSILRIQQVVRGDSAAYFCASSPRQGTNTGELFFGEGSRLTVL.

This chain connects TRBV5-1 to TRBJ1-1, with 9 positions matching TRBD1. Germline-derived CDR1 and CDR2 are SGHRS and YFSETQ. The V and J ends lost 4 bases and 5 bases, in that order; junction bases with no gene match: 9. The CDR3 runs to 15 residues. CDR3 coding DNA: TGCGCCAGCAGCCCGGTGGACAGGGGAGGGACTGAAGCTTTCTTT. Its protein is CASSPVDRGGTEAFF.

The CDR3, as DNA: TGTGCCAGCAGCCCTCCTAGCGGGAGGGCACATGAGCAGTTCTTC. As protein: CASSPPSGRAHEQFF. The chain is built from TRBV4-2 and TRBJ2-1; 12 bases align to TRBD2. The CDR3 length is 15 residues. The trim removed 4 bases at V and 8 bases at J, leaving 6 bases unmatched. Germline V gene data show CDR1 as LGHNA and CDR2 as YNFKEQ.

V is TRBV4-2 and J is TRBJ2-1; D gene uncertain. V shed 3 bases and J shed 5 bases, with 5 bases lying between them. The germline V gene encodes CDR1 LGHNA and CDR2 YNFKEQ. The CDR3 has 12 residues. The CDR3 coding sequence is TGTGCCAGCAGCCACGAGAACAATGAGCAGTTCTTC. Protein product: CASSHENNEQFF.

This chain links TRBV19 with TRBJ1-1; 8 bases fit TRBD1. Germline trimming cut 5 bases from V and 6 bases from J; bases unmatched to any gene: 8. CDR1 is LNHDA and CDR2 is SQIVND in the germline V gene (reference sequence). This CDR3 spans 14 amino acids. In nucleotides, the CDR3 is TGTGCCAGTAGTGGTGGACAGGGATGGGCTGAAGCTTTCTTT. It encodes CASSGGQGWAEAFF.

This chain joins TRBV5-4 and TRBJ2-2; 10 bases are shared with TRBD1. This CDR3 comprises 14 residues. V dropped 4 bases and J dropped 6; count of bases not matched to a gene: 3. CDR1 and CDR2 from the germline V gene are SGHNT and YYREEE (reference sequence). CDR3 bases: TGTGCCAGCAGCGTGGGACAGGGGTCCGGGGAGCTGTTTTTT. It yields the protein CASSVGQGSGELFF.

CDR3 nucleotides: TGTGCCAGCAGCTTAGGTCCAGGGTCGACTGGAAACACCATATATTTT. This translates into CASSLGPGSTGNTIYF. The V gene is TRBV7-2, the J gene TRBJ1-3, with D maybe TRBD1 (5 bases). In germline, CDR1 is SGHTA, CDR2 FQGNSA. Trimming stripped 1 base from V and 2 bases from J, with 12 bases between. The CDR3 runs 16 residues.

The V gene is TRBV6-2 or TRBV6-3, the J gene TRBJ2-2, with 7 bases matching TRBD2. Germline CDR1 is MNHEY and CDR2 is SVGEGT. The CDR3 is 14 residues long. The V and J ends lost 8 bases and 1 base, in that order; junction bases with no gene match: 4. The chain's CDR3 is CASSQRGNTGELFF. In DNA, the CDR3 is TGTGCCAGCTCTCAGCGGGGGAACACCGGGGAGCTGTTTTTT.

The CDR3 spells CSAKKIQTGHVMGYTF. DNA of the CDR3: TGCAGTGCTAAGAAAATCCAGACGGGACATGTCATGGGCTACACCTTC. The chain combines TRBV20-1 with TRBJ1-2; a possible D gene is TRBD1 (6 bases). V lost 4 bases and J lost 8, with 26 bases in between. CDR3 length equals 16 residues. Germline CDR1 reads DFQATT; CDR2 reads SNEGSKA (reference sequence).